This T cell receptor (beta chain) was obtained from a study of blood T cell repertoires in COVID-19. Looking at the study overall: Donors in the United States, Italy and Spain gave samples during acute or convalescent COVID-19. T cells, B-cell-depleted T cells, or PBMCs supplied cDNA or gDNA.

In the original analysis: Using reference gene primer amplification, nucleated cell counts were estimated. Method: immunoSEQ multiplex PCR; TCRdb's copy keeps in-frame clones and lacks some. That table furnishes V, J and clone size, whereas the DNA furnished D and trimming. The sample consists of 150,000 or so clones, 80% of them appearing once. This clone was seen a single time. Germline CDR1 MNHNY, CDR2 SVGAGI (reference sequence). The CDR3 length is 14 residues. Trimming took off 3 bases at V and 5 bases at J, with 13 bases between the two ends. Sequences were obtained from peripheral blood. The TCR was taken from a man in his sixties with active or convalescent COVID-19. This rearrangement joins TRBV6-6 to TRBJ1-1, with a tentative D call TRBD1 (5 bases). The CDR3: CASSYSGGETEAFF. The CDR3 bases are TGTGCCAGCAGTTATTCGGGGGGAGAGACTGAAGCTTTCTTT.